Given below is one T cell receptor beta chain in context. TCRdb passed the RT-PCR reads through MiXCR, listing each CDR3 protein once. The repertoire has about 170,000 distinct CDR3 sequences, about an eighth of them found once; the top ten carry approximately 30%. This entry comes from a study of response to subunit inactivated influenza vaccine. The sample was also reused in another study, on T cells expressing NK-cell markers. That report notes: Making the TCR beta cDNA relied on 5'RACE template switching with UMIs. From sorted CD3+CD56+NKG2C+, CD3+CD56+NKG2C- and CD3+CD56-NKG2C+ T cells came the TCR beta repertoires. Of the CD8+ T cell pool in about 6 donors, roughly 1.0-8% was accounted for by dominant NKG2C+ clonotypes.

The sequence came from a man in his fifties or sixties who received an inactivated influenza vaccine. Sequencing used CD8+ T cells sorted from PBMCs, obtained roughly 13 days after vaccination.

CDR3 protein: CSVVPGQSTDTQYF. The CDR3 DNA reads TGCAGCGTTGTCCCTGGACAGAGCACAGATACGCAGTATTTT. The rearrangement uses TRBV29-1 and TRBJ2-3; possibly TRBD1 for D (6 bases). Germline V lookup: CDR1 SQVTM, CDR2 ANQGSEA. The ends were cut back, 4 bases at V and 0 bases at J, with 11 bases in the middle. This CDR3 contains 14 residues.